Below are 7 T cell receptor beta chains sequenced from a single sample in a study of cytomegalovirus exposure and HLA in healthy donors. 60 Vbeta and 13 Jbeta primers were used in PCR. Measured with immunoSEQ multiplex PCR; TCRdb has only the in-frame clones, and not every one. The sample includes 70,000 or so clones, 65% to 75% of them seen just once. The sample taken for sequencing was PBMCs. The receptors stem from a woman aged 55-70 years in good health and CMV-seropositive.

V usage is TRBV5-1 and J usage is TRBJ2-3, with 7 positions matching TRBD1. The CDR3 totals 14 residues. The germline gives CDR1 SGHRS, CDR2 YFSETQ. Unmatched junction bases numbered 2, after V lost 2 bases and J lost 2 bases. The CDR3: CASSLGTATDTQYF. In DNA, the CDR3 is TGCGCCAGCAGCTTAGGGACAGCCACAGATACGCAGTATTTT.

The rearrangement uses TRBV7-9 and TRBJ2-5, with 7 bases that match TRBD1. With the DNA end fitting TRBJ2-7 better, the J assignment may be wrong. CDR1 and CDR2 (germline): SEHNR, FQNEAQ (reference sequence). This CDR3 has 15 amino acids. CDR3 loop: CASSAHRGHGYEQYF. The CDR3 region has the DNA TGTGCCAGCAGCGCCCACAGGGGTCACGGCTACGAGCAGTACTTC.

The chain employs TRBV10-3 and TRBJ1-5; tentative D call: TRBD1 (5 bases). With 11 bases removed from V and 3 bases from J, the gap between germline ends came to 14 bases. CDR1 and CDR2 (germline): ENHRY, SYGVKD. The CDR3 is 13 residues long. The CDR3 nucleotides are TGTGCCGCGTCACAGGAGCACAATCAGCCCCAGCATTTT. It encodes CAASQEHNQPQHF.

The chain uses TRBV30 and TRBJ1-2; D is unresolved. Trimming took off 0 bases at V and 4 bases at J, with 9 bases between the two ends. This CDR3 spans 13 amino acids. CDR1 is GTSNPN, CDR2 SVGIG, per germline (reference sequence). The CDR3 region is CAWSVQVTYGYTF. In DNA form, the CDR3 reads TGTGCCTGGAGTGTCCAGGTGACCTATGGCTACACCTTC. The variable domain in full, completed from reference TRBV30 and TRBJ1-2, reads SQTIHQWPATLVQPVGSPLSLECTVEGTSNPNLYWYRQAAGRGLQLLFYSVGIGQISSEVPQNLSASRPQDRQFILSSKKLLLSDSGFYLCAWSVQVTYGYTFGSGTRLTVV.

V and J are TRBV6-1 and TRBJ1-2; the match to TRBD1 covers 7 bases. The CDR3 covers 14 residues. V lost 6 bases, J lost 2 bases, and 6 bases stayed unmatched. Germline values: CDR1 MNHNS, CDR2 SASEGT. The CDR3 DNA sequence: TGTGCCAGCAGCAGACAGGGAGAAAACTATGGCTACACCTTC. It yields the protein CASSRQGENYGYTF.

CDR3 in amino acids: CASSVGSGGETQYF. As DNA, the CDR3 is TGTGCCAGCAGCGTAGGTAGCGGGGGAGAGACCCAGTACTTC. V gene TRBV9 combines with J gene TRBJ2-5, with TRBD2 matching 9 bases. Germline CDR1 reads SGDLS; CDR2 reads YYNGEE. V dropped 0 bases and J dropped 4; count of bases not matched to a gene: 1. The CDR3 sequence is 14 residues long.

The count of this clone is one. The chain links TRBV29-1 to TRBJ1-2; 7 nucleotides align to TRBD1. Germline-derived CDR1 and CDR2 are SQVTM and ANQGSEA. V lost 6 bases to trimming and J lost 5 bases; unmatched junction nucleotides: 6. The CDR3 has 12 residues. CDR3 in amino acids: CSVDRQGYGYTF. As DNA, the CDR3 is TGCAGCGTGGACAGACAGGGATATGGCTACACCTTC.